This TCR beta chain was identified in a study of graft-versus-host responses after intestinal transplantation. The CDR3 length is 16 residues. With V trimmed by 0 bases and J by 8 bases, 8 bases remained unmatched. Germline CDR1 is SGHRS and CDR2 is YFSETQ. Study-wide points: High graft-versus-host to host-versus-graft clonal ratios were found in allografts of patients who had graft-donor T cell macrochimerism. Recipient bone marrow held GvH clones, some seen earlier in ileum or blood.

The protocol was immunoSEQ multiplex PCR, while the TCRdb copy is restricted to in-frame clones and leaves out a portion. This sample yields about 11,000 clones, of which roughly a third are seen a single time; 1.9% belongs to the top ten. CFSE-low proliferating responders, CD3+CD4+ and CD3+CD8+, were sorted post-reaction. The source of this sequence is a human patient who was an organ donor for intestinal transplantation. The chain couples TRBV5-1 to TRBJ2-1, with TRBD1 identical over 10 bases. Sequences were derived from alloreactive CD4+ T cells from a mixed lymphocyte reaction culture, sampled before transplantation. Subset described: CFSE-low proliferating T cells sorted from roughly six-day pre-transplant mixed lymphocyte reaction (GvH or HvG direction). The CDR3 reads CASSLAGTGVWYEQFF. The CDR3 nucleotides read TGCGCCAGCAGCTTGGCCGGGACAGGGGTATGGTATGAGCAGTTCTTC.